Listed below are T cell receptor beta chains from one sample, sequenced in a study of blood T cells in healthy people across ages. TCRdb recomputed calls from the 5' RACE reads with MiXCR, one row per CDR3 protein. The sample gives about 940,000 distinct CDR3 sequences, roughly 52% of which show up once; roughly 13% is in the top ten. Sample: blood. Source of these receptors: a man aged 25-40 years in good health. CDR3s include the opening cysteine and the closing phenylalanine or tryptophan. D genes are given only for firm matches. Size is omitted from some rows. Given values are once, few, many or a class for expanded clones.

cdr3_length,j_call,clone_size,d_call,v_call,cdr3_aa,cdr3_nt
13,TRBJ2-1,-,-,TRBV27,CASSSGLDNEQFF,TGTGCCAGCAGTTCCGGACTTGACAATGAGCAGTTCTTC
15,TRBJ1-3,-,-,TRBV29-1,CSVVDPGEPGNTIYF,TGCAGCGTTGTTGATCCAGGGGAACCTGGAAACACCATATATTTT
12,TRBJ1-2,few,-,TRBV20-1,CSASSQFYGYTF,TGCAGTGCTAGTTCTCAGTTCTATGGCTACACCTTC
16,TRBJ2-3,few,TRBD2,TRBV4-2,CASSHGPAGSSDTQYF,TGTGCCAGCAGCCACGGTCCAGCGGGGAGTTCAGATACGCAGTATTTT
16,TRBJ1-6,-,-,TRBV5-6,CASSLAAWASNSPLHF,TGTGCCAGCAGCTTGGCTGCGTGGGCCTCCAATTCACCCCTCCACTTT
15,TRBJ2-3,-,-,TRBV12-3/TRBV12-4,CASSRLRAVTDTQYF,TGTGCCAGCAGCCGTCTACGAGCGGTGACAGATACGCAGTATTTT
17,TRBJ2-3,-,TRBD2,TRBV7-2,CASSSTLQAGGPDTQYF,TGTGCCAGCAGCTCAACCCTACAAGCGGGGGGGCCAGATACGCAGTATTTT
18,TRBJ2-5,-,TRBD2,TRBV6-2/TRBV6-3,CASSYGLAGGPEMETQYF,TGTGCCAGCAGTTACGGGCTAGCGGGGGGCCCAGAGATGGAGACCCAGTACTTC
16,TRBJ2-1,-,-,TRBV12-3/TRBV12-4,CASSLGDRGAYNEQFF,TGTGCCAGCAGTTTAGGTGATCGCGGGGCGTACAATGAGCAGTTCTTC
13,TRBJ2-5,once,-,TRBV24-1,CATSDTPGPAQYF,TGTGCCACCAGTGATACTCCGGGTCCGGCCCAGTACTTC
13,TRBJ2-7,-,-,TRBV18,CASSQTETYEQYF,TGTGCCAGCTCACAGACGGAGACCTACGAGCAGTACTTC
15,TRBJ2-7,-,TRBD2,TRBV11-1,CASSLGTSGFYEQYF,TGTGCCAGCAGCTTAGGAACTAGCGGGTTCTACGAGCAGTACTTC
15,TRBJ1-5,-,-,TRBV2,CASNGNTGGNQPQHF,TGTGCCAGCAACGGGAACACTGGGGGCAATCAGCCCCAGCATTTT
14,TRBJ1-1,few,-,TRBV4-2,CASSRSSSNTEAFF,TGTGCCAGCAGCCGCTCGAGTAGCAACACTGAAGCTTTCTTT
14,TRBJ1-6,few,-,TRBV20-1,CSAWGRRPDSPLHF,TGCAGTGCTTGGGGGCGACGGCCAGATTCACCCCTCCACTTT
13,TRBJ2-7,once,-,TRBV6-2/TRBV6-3,CASKEQGSYEQYF,TGTGCCAGCAAGGAACAGGGCTCCTACGAGCAGTACTTC
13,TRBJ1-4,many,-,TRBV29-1,CSVTGPRNEKLFF,TGCAGCGTAACGGGACCCAGGAATGAAAAACTGTTTTTT
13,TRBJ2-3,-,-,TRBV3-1,CASSRGVVDTQYF,TGTGCCAGCAGCCGTGGGGTGGTAGATACGCAGTATTTT
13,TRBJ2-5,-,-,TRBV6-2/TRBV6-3,CASSYSNWETQYF,TGTGCCAGCAGTTACTCGAATTGGGAGACCCAGTACTTC
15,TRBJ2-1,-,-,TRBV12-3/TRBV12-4,CASSSPGTRDNEQFF,TGTGCCAGCAGCTCACCCGGGACCCGAGACAATGAGCAGTTCTTC
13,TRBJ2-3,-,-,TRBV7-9,CASSGIGLFPQYF,TGTGCCAGCAGCGGTATCGGCCTCTTCCCGCAGTATTTT
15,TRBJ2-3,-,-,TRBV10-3,CAISAGGGETGTQYF,TGTGCCATCAGTGCAGGAGGGGGCGAGACAGGTACGCAGTATTTT
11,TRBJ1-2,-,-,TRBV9,CASRGVDGYTF,TGTGCCAGCAGAGGGGTGGATGGCTACACCTTC
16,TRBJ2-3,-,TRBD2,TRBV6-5,CASSYSAGEFTDTQYF,TGTGCCAGCAGTTACTCTGCGGGGGAGTTCACAGATACGCAGTATTTT
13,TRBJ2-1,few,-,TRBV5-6,CASSVQGTNEQFF,TGTGCCAGCAGCGTACAGGGTACCAATGAGCAGTTCTTC
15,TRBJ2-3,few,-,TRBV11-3,CASSLIGGSTDTQYF,TGTGCCAGCAGCTTAATTGGGGGAAGCACAGATACGCAGTATTTT
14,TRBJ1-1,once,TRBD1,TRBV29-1,CSDRTGGRITEAFF,TGCAGCGACAGGACAGGGGGCCGGATCACTGAAGCTTTCTTT
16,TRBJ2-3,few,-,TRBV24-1,CATSGGTAVSADTQYF,TGTGCCACCAGTGGCGGGACGGCGGTTTCAGCAGATACGCAGTATTTT
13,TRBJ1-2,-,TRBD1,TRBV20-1,CSARIQGDGGYTF,TGCAGTGCTAGGATACAGGGGGACGGTGGCTACACCTTC
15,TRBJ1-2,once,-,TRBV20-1,CSSKGTGLPNYGYTF,TGCAGTTCTAAGGGAACAGGGCTTCCTAACTATGGCTACACCTTC
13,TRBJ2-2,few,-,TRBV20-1,CSARQGNTGELFF,TGCAGTGCTAGACAGGGGAACACCGGGGAGCTGTTTTTT
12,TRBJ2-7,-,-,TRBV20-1,CSASFRPYEQYF,TGCAGTGCTAGTTTCCGCCCCTACGAGCAGTACTTC
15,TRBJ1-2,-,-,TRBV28,CASSSGGAIVSGYTF,TGTGCCAGCAGCTCGGGAGGGGCGATAGTAAGTGGCTACACCTTC
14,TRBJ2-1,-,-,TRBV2,CASSERVAYNEQFF,TGTGCCAGCAGTGAACGGGTGGCCTACAATGAGCAGTTCTTC
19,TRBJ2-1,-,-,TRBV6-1,CASSGGPSYVGTTYNEQFF,TGTGCCAGCTCCGGGGGCCCAAGTTACGTAGGGACTACTTACAATGAGCAGTTCTTC
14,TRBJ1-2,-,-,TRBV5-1,CASSLGTSNYGYTF,TGCGCCAGCAGCTTGGGCACCTCTAACTATGGCTACACCTTC
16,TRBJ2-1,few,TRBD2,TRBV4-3,CASSQAGTSGVGEQFF,TGCGCCAGCAGCCAAGCCGGGACTAGCGGGGTCGGTGAGCAGTTCTTC
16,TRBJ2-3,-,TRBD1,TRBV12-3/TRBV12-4,CASVRGQRLSADTQYF,TGTGCCAGCGTACGGGGACAGAGATTGAGCGCAGATACGCAGTATTTT
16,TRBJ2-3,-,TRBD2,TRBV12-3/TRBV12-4,CASSFGGLGGGDTQYF,TGTGCCAGCAGTTTTGGGGGACTAGGTGGGGGGGATACGCAGTATTTT
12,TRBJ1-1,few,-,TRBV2,CASSSGFTEAFF,TGTGCCAGCAGCTCAGGTTTCACTGAAGCTTTCTTT
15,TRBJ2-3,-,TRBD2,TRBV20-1,CSASPQRGGTDTQYF,TGCAGTGCTTCTCCCCAGCGGGGGGGCACAGATACGCAGTATTTT
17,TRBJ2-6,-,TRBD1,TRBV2,CASRQGVYNSGANVLTF,TGTGCCAGCAGGCAGGGGGTCTACAACTCTGGGGCCAACGTCCTGACTTTC
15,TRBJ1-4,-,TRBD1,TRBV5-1,CASSSGQGTNEKLFF,TGCGCCAGCAGCTCGGGACAGGGGACAAATGAAAAACTGTTTTTT
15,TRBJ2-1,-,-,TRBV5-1,CASSLELPGYNEQFF,TGCGCCAGCAGCTTGGAGTTACCAGGCTACAATGAGCAGTTCTTC
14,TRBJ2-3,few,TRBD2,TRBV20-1,CSAQLAGRADTQYF,TGCAGTGCGCAGCTAGCGGGGAGAGCAGATACGCAGTATTTT
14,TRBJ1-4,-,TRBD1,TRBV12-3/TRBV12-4,CASSGQGAGEKLFF,TGTGCCAGCAGTGGACAGGGGGCAGGTGAAAAACTGTTTTTT
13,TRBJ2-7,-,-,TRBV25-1,CASSWVSVHEQYF,TGTGCCAGCAGTTGGGTTTCCGTCCACGAGCAGTACTTC
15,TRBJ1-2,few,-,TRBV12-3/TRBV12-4,CASSPDSAGIYGYTF,TGTGCCAGCAGTCCCGACTCGGCAGGGATCTATGGCTACACCTTC
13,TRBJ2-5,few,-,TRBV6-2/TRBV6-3,CASGNGVQETQYF,TGTGCCAGCGGGAATGGGGTCCAAGAGACCCAGTACTTC
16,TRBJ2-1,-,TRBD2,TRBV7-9,CASSLSSGETYNEQFF,TGTGCCAGCAGCTTGTCTAGCGGGGAGACCTACAATGAGCAGTTCTTC